This T cell receptor beta chain was observed in a study of blood T cell repertoires in COVID-19. About the research overall: Samples came from the United States, Italy and Spain, spanning acute and convalescent COVID-19. In each case, the material was cDNA or gDNA derived from T cells, B-cell-depleted T cells, or PBMCs.

There are 14 residues in the CDR3. V lost 2 bases and J 0 bases, leaving 7 bases between the germline ends. The germline CDR1 and CDR2 sequences are SGHDN and FVKESK. The repertoire was sequenced with immunoSEQ multiplex PCR; TCRdb's copy has only in-frame clones and lacks some. The table includes hundreds of thousands of clones, roughly 86% detected once. This clone was counted a few times. Seattle-derived patients entered the study during active infection and were followed longitudinally. This chain joins TRBV14 and TRBJ1-2; D remains unclear. Sequenced sample: peripheral blood. The receptor's source is a woman of 80 years or more with COVID-19, enrolled during active disease. CDR3 DNA sequence: TGTGCCAGCAGCCAACAGAATCCTAACTATGGCTACACCTTC. Translation gives CASSQQNPNYGYTF.